Listed here is a single TCR beta chain. The CDR3 loop spans 16 amino acids. Germline-derived CDR1 and CDR2 are MNHEY and SVGEGT. V dropped 6 bases and J dropped 0; count of bases not matched to a gene: 6. Produced via immunoSEQ multiplex PCR; TCRdb's table is partial and in-frame only. This sample yields around 220,000 clones, of which less than 90% are seen a single time; over 1.5% belongs to the top ten. These data are taken from a study of blood T cell repertoires in COVID-19. The TCR sequence derives from a middle-aged man with active or convalescent COVID-19. The source material was peripheral blood. V is TRBV6-2 or TRBV6-3 and J is TRBJ2-1; 9 bases map to TRBD2. CDR3 loop: CASSRQTSGSYNEQFF. In DNA form, the CDR3 reads TGTGCCAGCAGCCGCCAGACTAGCGGCTCCTACAATGAGCAGTTCTTC.